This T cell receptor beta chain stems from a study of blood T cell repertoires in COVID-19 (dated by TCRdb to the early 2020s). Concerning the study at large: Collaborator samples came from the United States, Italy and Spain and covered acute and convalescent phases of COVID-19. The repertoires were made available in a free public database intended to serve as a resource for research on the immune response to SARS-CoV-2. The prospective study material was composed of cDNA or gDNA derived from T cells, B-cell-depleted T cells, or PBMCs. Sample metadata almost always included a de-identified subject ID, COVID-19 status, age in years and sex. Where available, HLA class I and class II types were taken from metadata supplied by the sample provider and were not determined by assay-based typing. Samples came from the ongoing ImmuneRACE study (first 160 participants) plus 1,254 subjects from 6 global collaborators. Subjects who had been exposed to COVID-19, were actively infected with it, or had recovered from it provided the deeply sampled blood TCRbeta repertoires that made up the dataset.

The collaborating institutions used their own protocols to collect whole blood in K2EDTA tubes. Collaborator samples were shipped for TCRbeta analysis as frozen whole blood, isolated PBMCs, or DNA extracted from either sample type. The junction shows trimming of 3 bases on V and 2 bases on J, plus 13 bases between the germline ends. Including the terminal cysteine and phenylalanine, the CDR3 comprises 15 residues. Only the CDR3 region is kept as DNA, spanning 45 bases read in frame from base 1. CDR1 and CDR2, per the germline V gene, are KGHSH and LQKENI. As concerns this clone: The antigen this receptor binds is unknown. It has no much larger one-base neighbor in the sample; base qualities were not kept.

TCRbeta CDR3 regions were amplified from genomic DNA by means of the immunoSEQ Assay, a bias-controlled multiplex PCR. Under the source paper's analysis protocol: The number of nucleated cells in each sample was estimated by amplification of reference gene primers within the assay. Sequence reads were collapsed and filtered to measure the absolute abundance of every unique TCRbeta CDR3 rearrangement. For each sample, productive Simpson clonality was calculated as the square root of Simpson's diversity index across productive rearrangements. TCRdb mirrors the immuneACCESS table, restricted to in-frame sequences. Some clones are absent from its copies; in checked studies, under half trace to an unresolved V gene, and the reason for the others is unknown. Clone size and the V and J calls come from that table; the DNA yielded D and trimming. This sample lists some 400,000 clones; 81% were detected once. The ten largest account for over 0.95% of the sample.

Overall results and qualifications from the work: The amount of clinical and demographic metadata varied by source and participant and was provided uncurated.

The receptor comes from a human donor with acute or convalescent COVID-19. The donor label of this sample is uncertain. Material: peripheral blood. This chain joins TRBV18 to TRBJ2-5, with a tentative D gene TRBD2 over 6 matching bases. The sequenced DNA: TGTGCCAGCTCACCTTCGGCGGGGATACAAGAGACCCAGTACTTC. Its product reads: CASSPSAGIQETQYF.